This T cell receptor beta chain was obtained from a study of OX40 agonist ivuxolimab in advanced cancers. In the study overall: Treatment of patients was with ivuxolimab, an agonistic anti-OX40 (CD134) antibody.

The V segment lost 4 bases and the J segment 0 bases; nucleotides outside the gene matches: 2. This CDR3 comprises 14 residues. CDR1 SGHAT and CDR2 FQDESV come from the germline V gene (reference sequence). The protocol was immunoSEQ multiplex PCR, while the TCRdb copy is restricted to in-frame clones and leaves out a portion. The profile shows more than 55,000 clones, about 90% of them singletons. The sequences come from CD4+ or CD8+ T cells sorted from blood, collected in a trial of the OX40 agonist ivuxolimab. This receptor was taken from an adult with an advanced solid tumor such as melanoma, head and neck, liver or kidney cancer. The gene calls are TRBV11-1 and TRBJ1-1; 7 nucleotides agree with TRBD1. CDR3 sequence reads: CASSSQGMNTEAFF. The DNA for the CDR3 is TGTGCCAGCAGCTCACAGGGGATGAACACTGAAGCTTTCTTT.